A selection of T cell receptor beta chains follows, all from one sample in a study of blood T cells in healthy people across ages. MiXCR, applied by TCRdb to the 5' RACE reads, yields one record per CDR3 protein. The sample lists hundreds of thousands of distinct CDR3 sequences, roughly 60% occurring once. The sequencing sample was made of blood. The receptors shown here come from a man aged 30-40 years in good health. Each CDR3 is given without its conserved first and last residue. Each record gives: V gene, CDR3 protein.

TRBV2,ASSDERSQETQY
TRBV7-6,ASSARPVETQY
TRBV4-2,ASSQASADSYEQY
TRBV9,ASSLGPPGSYGYT
TRBV2,ASSEQGTETQY
TRBV7-2,ASSFDRGGYHEQY
TRBV6-1,ASSPILPDIYSNQPQH
TRBV20-1,SASGPDGQETQY
TRBV14,ASSQESKGTQQF
TRBV12-3/TRBV12-4,ASSPGGPGIRF
TRBV7-2,ASSLYESEAF
TRBV29-1,SVEGGWAYGYT
TRBV20-1,SARDGGFSYNEQF
TRBV12-3/TRBV12-4,ASSQGVYDTQY
TRBV20-1,SAPGTSGHETQY
TRBV6-2/TRBV6-3,ASSLAGAKNIQH
TRBV13,ASSLSLQYNEQF
TRBV7-3,ASSQLASSDTQY
TRBV15,ATSRERGPRDGYT
TRBV20-1,RGPRRRRETQY
TRBV12-3/TRBV12-4,ASSLGQLYSPLH
TRBV12-3/TRBV12-4,ASSITGGDNEQF
TRBV6-6,ASRYGGTATEAF
TRBV7-2,ASSAGTAREQF
TRBV7-2,ASTPTSSLYNEQF
TRBV5-1,ASSLGTSGSIEGNEQF
TRBV5-1,ASSGTSGGASGANVLT
TRBV10-3,AISGGTGTRANEQF
TRBV12-3/TRBV12-4,ASTRTHNEQF
TRBV29-1,SVGLPTSVLYEQY
TRBV7-2,ASSLARARLGTGTRKGEQY
TRBV5-1,ASSLTGGITDSPLH